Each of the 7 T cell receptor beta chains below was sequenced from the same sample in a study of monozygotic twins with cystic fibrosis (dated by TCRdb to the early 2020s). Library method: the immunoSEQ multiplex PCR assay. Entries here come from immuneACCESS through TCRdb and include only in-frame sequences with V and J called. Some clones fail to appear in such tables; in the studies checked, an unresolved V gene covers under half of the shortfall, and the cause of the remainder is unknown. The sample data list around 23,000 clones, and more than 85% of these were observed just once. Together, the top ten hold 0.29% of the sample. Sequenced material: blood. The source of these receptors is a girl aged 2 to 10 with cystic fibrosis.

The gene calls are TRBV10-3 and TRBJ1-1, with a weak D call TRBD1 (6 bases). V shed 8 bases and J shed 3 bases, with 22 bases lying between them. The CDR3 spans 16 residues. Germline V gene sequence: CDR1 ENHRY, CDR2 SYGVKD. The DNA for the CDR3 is TGTGCCATCGGGGGCAGGGAAGGGAGTGTTGACACTGAAGCTTTCTTT. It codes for CAIGGREGSVDTEAFF.

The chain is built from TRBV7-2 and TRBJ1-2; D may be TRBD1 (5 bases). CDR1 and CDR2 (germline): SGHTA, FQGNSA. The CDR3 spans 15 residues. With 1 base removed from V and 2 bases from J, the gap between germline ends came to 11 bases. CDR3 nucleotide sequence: TGTGCCAGCAGCTTAGTACGCCGGGGCAACTATGGCTACACCTTC. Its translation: CASSLVRRGNYGYTF.

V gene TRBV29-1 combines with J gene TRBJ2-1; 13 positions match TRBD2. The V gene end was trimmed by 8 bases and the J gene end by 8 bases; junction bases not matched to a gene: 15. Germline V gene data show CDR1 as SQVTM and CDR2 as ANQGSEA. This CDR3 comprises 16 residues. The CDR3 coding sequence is TGCAGCAACACCCATGCACTAGCGGGGGGGCTCTATGAGCAGTTCTTC. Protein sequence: CSNTHALAGGLYEQFF.

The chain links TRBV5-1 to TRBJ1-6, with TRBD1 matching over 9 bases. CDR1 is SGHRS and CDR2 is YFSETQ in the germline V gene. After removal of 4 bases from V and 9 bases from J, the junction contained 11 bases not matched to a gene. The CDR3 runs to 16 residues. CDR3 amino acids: CASSEQGAVGTSPLHF. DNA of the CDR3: TGCGCCAGCAGCGAACAGGGGGCAGTGGGAACTTCACCCCTCCACTTT. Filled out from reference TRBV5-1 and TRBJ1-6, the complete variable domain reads KAGVTQTPRYLIKTRGQQVTLSCSPISGHRSVSWYQQTPGQGLQFLFEYFSETQRNKGNFPGRFSGRQFSNSRSEMNVSTLELGDSALYLCASSEQGAVGTSPLHFGNGTRLTVT.

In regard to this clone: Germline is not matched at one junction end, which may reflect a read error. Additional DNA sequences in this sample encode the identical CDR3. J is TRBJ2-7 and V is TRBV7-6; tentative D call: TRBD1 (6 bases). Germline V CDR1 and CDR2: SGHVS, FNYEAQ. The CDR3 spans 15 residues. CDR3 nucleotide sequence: TGTGCCAGCAGCCCAATTACCGGGACAAACTACGAGCAGTACTTT. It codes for CASSPITGTNYEQYF. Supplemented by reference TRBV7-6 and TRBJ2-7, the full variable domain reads GAGVSQSPRYKVTKRGQDVALRCDPISGHVSLYWYRQALGQGPEFLTYFNYEAQQDKSGLPNDRFSAERPEGSISTLTIQRTEQRDSAMYRCASSPITGTNYEQYFGPGTRLTVT.

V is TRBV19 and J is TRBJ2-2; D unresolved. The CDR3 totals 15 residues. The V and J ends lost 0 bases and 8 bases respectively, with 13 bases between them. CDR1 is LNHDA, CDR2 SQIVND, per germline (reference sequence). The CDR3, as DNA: TGTGCCAGTAGTATAGATACGGCGAGAGGAGGGGAGCTGTTTTTT. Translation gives CASSIDTARGGELFF.

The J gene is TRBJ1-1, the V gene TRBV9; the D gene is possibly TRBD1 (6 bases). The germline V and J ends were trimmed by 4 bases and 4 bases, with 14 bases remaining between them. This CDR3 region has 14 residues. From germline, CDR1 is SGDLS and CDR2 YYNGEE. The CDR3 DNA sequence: TGTGCCAGCAGCTCCACAGGGAGCGGCACTGAAGCTTTCTTT. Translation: CASSSTGSGTEAFF.